These 16 T cell receptor beta chains share one sample of origin, sequenced in a study of response to subunit inactivated influenza vaccine. TCRdb re-derived calls from the RT-PCR reads in MiXCR, one entry per CDR3 protein. Counted here are some 850,000 distinct CDR3 sequences, under 20% occurring once; the ten biggest clones make up about a tenth. This sample comprised PBMCs from blood, obtained less than 6 days after vaccination. The source of these receptors is a man aged 45 to 65 who received an inactivated influenza vaccine.

The rearrangement uses TRBV27 and TRBJ2-3; no clear D. V lost 5 bases and J lost 0, with 12 bases in between. Germline values: CDR1 MNHEY, CDR2 SMNVEV (reference sequence). The CDR3 loop spans 15 amino acids. In DNA form, the CDR3 reads TGTGCCAGCAGTCGTCGAGTGGGTAGCACAGATACGCAGTATTTT. It yields the protein CASSRRVGSTDTQYF.

This clonotype appeared a few times. The chain links TRBV5-1 to TRBJ1-2, with 7 positions matching TRBD1. The CDR3 runs to 14 residues. After removal of 1 base from V and 1 base from J, the junction contained 1 base not matched to a gene. The germline V gene has CDR1 SGHRS and CDR2 YFSETQ. CDR3: CASSLQGDNYGYTF. CDR3 nucleotide sequence: TGCGCCAGCAGCTTGCAGGGGGATAACTATGGCTACACCTTC.

The chain joins TRBV6-2 or TRBV6-3 to TRBJ2-7, with TRBD1 matching 9 bases. CDR1 MNHEY and CDR2 SVGEGT come from the germline V gene. After removal of 7 bases from V and 2 bases from J, the junction contained 3 bases not matched to a gene. This CDR3 contains 13 residues. The CDR3 loop reads CASTDRGPYEQYF. CDR3 sequence (DNA): TGTGCCAGCACGGACAGGGGTCCCTACGAGCAGTACTTC.

This clonotype has a handful of counts. V gene TRBV5-5 combines with J gene TRBJ1-6; D is unclear. The germline CDR1 and CDR2 sequences are SGHKS and YYEKEE (reference sequence). CDR3 length equals 13 residues. V was clipped by 3 bases and J by 3 bases, with 4 bases between them. The CDR3 loop reads CASSWDYNSPLHF. DNA for the CDR3: TGTGCCAGCAGCTGGGACTATAATTCACCCCTCCACTTT.

This clonotype was picked up one time. This sequence joins TRBV6-1 and TRBJ1-2; the match to TRBD1 covers 12 bases. V lost 8 bases, J lost 2 bases, and 3 bases stayed unmatched. The CDR3 has 14 residues. Looked up from germline, CDR1 is MNHNS and CDR2 is SASEGT. The chain's CDR3 is CASHGTGGNYGYTF. CDR3 DNA sequence: TGTGCCAGCCACGGGACAGGGGGCAACTATGGCTACACCTTC.

This chain connects TRBV12-3 or TRBV12-4 to TRBJ1-3; D not resolved. V was trimmed by 6 bases and J by 4 bases, leaving 7 bases between them. The CDR3 has 12 residues. The CDR3 DNA sequence: TGTGCCAGCAGCCCGACAGGAAACACCATATATTTT. This codes for CASSPTGNTIYF.

The V and J genes are TRBV15 and TRBJ1-2, with D possibly TRBD1 on 6 matching bases. There are 15 residues in the CDR3. Trimming removed 3 bases from V and 6 bases from J, with 17 bases in between. Per the germline V gene, CDR1 is LNHNV and CDR2 is YYDKDF (reference sequence). The CDR3 sequence is CATSRGGSVPHGYTF. The CDR3 DNA reads as TGTGCCACCAGCAGGGGGGGCTCCGTTCCCCATGGCTACACCTTC.

V and J are TRBV20-1 and TRBJ2-7; TRBD2 matches at 10 bases. V shed 5 bases, J shed 0 bases, and the junction held 1 base outside the gene matches. This CDR3 comprises 13 residues. CDR1 is DFQATT, CDR2 SNEGSKA, per germline (reference sequence). The CDR3 region is CSASSGSSYEQYF. CDR3 nucleotide sequence: TGCAGTGCTTCTAGCGGGAGCTCCTACGAGCAGTACTTC.

This rearrangement joins TRBV28 to TRBJ1-2, with 8 nucleotides matching TRBD1. This CDR3 has 15 residues. Losses at the gene ends were 2 bases for V and 3 bases for J; bases not matched to a gene: 5. Germline lookup yields CDR1 MDHEN and CDR2 SYDVKM. CDR3 bases: TGTGCCAGCAGTTTACAGGGGGCGCCTTACTATGGCTACACCTTC. Amino acids: CASSLQGAPYYGYTF.

J is TRBJ2-1 and V is TRBV7-9; 8 nucleotides line up with TRBD1. The germline V gene encodes CDR1 SEHNR and CDR2 FQNEAQ (reference sequence). With V trimmed by 4 bases and J by 5 bases, 7 bases remained unmatched. The CDR3 length is 15 residues. This CDR3 is CASSYMGQVNNEQFF. CDR3 coding DNA: TGTGCCAGCAGCTACATGGGACAGGTAAACAATGAGCAGTTCTTC. Combining the CDR3 with reference TRBV7-9 and TRBJ2-1 gives the whole variable domain DTGVSQNPRHKITKRGQNVTFRCDPISEHNRLYWYRQTLGQGPEFLTYFQNEAQLEKSRLLSDRFSAERPKGSFSTLEIQRTEQGDSAMYLCASSYMGQVNNEQFFGPGTRLTVL.

The rearrangement uses TRBV5-1 and TRBJ2-7; 11 bases are a match to TRBD1. The CDR3 has 17 residues. Trimming took 4 bases from V and 0 from J; bases not matched to a gene: 9. Germline V gene sequence: CDR1 SGHRS, CDR2 YFSETQ. The CDR3 spells CASSLLPGTGGSYEQYF. CDR3 nucleotides: TGCGCCAGCAGCCTCCTCCCCGGGACAGGGGGCTCCTACGAGCAGTACTTC.

This clonotype was observed a few times. The J gene is TRBJ2-7, the V gene TRBV27, with D tentatively TRBD1 (5 bases). The CDR3 runs to 13 residues. Germline values: CDR1 MNHEY, CDR2 SMNVEV (reference sequence). Trimming cost V 5 bases and J 6 bases, with 14 bases left between them. For the CDR3, the DNA is TGTGCCAGCAGTCAAAGGGGCAGTCTCGAGCAGTACTTC. Translation: CASSQRGSLEQYF.

The V gene is TRBV27, the J gene TRBJ2-4, with D maybe TRBD2 (5 bases). The V gene lost 6 bases and the J gene lost 1 base, with 13 bases spanning the gap. Germline values: CDR1 MNHEY, CDR2 SMNVEV (reference sequence). CDR3 length equals 15 residues. The CDR3 here is CASRPGGSAKNIQYF. Written as DNA, the CDR3 is TGTGCCAGCAGACCAGGAGGCTCGGCCAAAAACATTCAGTACTTC.

The chain has TRBV13 and TRBJ2-5; D gene uncertain. V lost 5 bases, J lost 4 bases, and 11 bases lay in between. Germline CDR1 PRHDT, CDR2 FYEKMQ (reference sequence). There are 13 residues in the CDR3. The CDR3 sequence is CASSPITLETQYF. As DNA, the CDR3 is TGTGCCAGCAGCCCTATTACCCTAGAGACCCAGTACTTC.

In this sample, this clonotype turned up many times. The chain couples TRBV4-3 to TRBJ2-1; 7 bases map to TRBD1. Germline V gene lookup returns CDR1 LGHNA and CDR2 YSLEER. CDR3 size: 15 residues. With V trimmed by 3 bases and J by 0 bases, 2 bases remained unmatched. CDR3 coding DNA: TGCGCCAGCAGCCAGGACAGGTCCTCCTACAATGAGCAGTTCTTC. It codes for CASSQDRSSYNEQFF.

In its sample, this clonotype was seen a few times. The chain employs TRBV18 and TRBJ1-6; D ambiguous. V was cut by 6 bases and J by 10 bases, with 10 bases left in between. Germline values: CDR1 KGHSH, CDR2 LQKENI. This CDR3 comprises 12 residues. The CDR3 reads CASSNPDSPLHF. CDR3 bases: TGTGCCAGCTCCAACCCGGACTCACCCCTCCACTTT.